Listed below are T cell receptor beta chains from one sample, sequenced in a study of T cell responses to AZD1222 COVID-19 vaccine. Assay: immunoSEQ multiplex PCR; the TCRdb copy retains only in-frame clones and omits some. Of around 70,000 clones in the sample, nearly 90% were seen once. Sample: peripheral blood, taken 28 days after the second AZD1222 dose. The receptors here all came from an adult who received the AZD1222 COVID-19 vaccine. The CDR3 runs from the conserved cysteine through the conserved F or W. Each record gives: J gene, D gene, V gene, clone size, CDR3 DNA, CDR3 protein. D genes are given only for firm matches. The size field is filled for only some rows; it gives once, few, many or a size class.

TRBJ2-7	TRBD2	TRBV6-2/TRBV6-3	few	TGTGCCAGCAGTTACTCGACTAGCGGCTTCTACGAGCAGTACTTC	CASSYSTSGFYEQYF
TRBJ2-7	-	TRBV11-2	-	TGTGCCAGCAGCGTCCAGACGTACGAGCAGTACTTC	CASSVQTYEQYF
TRBJ2-1	TRBD2	TRBV11-2	-	TGTGCCAGCAGCCCTCCCCTAGCGGGAGGGATTAATGAGCAGTTCTTC	CASSPPLAGGINEQFF
TRBJ1-1	TRBD1	TRBV19	-	TGTGCCAGTAGTATCGGGAGGACAGGGAGGAACACTGAAGCTTTCTTT	CASSIGRTGRNTEAFF
TRBJ1-5	-	TRBV10-3	-	TGTGCCATCAGTTTGGAAGGATTAGGTAACAATCAGCCCCAGCATTTT	CAISLEGLGNNQPQHF
TRBJ1-1	-	TRBV7-2	-	TGTGCCAGCAGCGACCCCACACTTCCAGCTTTCTTT	CASSDPTLPAFF
TRBJ1-2	TRBD1	TRBV6-1	-	TGTGCCAGCAGTGAAGTTGGCAGGGGGCCCTATGGCTACACCTTC	CASSEVGRGPYGYTF
TRBJ2-3	TRBD2	TRBV7-3	once	TGTGCCAGCAGCTTACAAGCGGGGGTCACAGATACGCAGTATTTT	CASSLQAGVTDTQYF
TRBJ2-1	-	TRBV11-2	-	TGTGCCAGCAGCTTGGCGGATGGCTCCTACAATGAGCAGTTCTTC	CASSLADGSYNEQFF
TRBJ1-6	-	TRBV15	-	TGTGCCACCAGCAGACCCCTGGGGGAGGGACTAGCGACCCTCCACTTT	CATSRPLGEGLATLHF
TRBJ1-1	-	TRBV19	-	TGTGCCAGTACCACGGGACAGAACACTGAAGCTTTCTTT	CASTTGQNTEAFF
TRBJ1-1	-	TRBV6-5	once	TGTGCCAGCAGTTATAGGACTGAAGCTTTCTTT	CASSYRTEAFF
TRBJ1-2	TRBD1	TRBV6-5	-	TGTGCCAGCAGTTACTTCTCCGGGACAGACGGCTACACCTTC	CASSYFSGTDGYTF
TRBJ1-2	-	TRBV28	few	TGTGCCAGCAGTCGAACAACATCTAACTATGGCTACACCTTC	CASSRTTSNYGYTF
TRBJ2-3	TRBD1	TRBV5-1	-	TGCGCCAGCAGCTTGAATCCACGAAAGGGACAGGGGGCGTCGGATACGCAGTATTTT	CASSLNPRKGQGASDTQYF
TRBJ2-1	-	TRBV19	-	TGTGCCAGTAGTATCTCTCAGGTGGGAGTAAATGAGCAGTTCTTC	CASSISQVGVNEQFF
TRBJ1-1	-	TRBV29-1	few	TGCAGCGTTGTGATGACTTCCACTGAAGCTTTCTTT	CSVVMTSTEAFF
TRBJ1-1	-	TRBV6-5	once	TGTGCCAGCAAACCTGGCAGGGTCAACACTGAAGCTTTCTTT	CASKPGRVNTEAFF
TRBJ1-2	-	TRBV12-3/TRBV12-4	-	TGTGCCAGCAGTTTAGGTGGTGACTATGGCTACACCTTC	CASSLGGDYGYTF
TRBJ2-5	TRBD2	TRBV19	-	TGTGCCAGTAGTCACGGACTAGCGGAACAAGAGACCCAGTACTTC	CASSHGLAEQETQYF
TRBJ2-2	TRBD1	TRBV5-1	once	TGCGCCAGCAGCGACGGACCGGGACAGGGGGTTACCGGGGAGCTGTTTTTT	CASSDGPGQGVTGELFF
TRBJ1-6	-	TRBV7-8	-	TGTGCCAGCAGCCCGAGGGACTCATTAATCCCTCTTAATTCACCCCTCCACTTT	CASSPRDSLIPLNSPLHF
TRBJ2-1	TRBD2	TRBV7-7	-	TGTGCTAGCAGCCCCCACCCGGGGGGGGGCAATGAGCAGTTCTTC	CASSPHPGGGNEQFF
TRBJ1-5	-	TRBV2	-	TGTGCCAGCAGTGGCTTGGAAGCAAATCAGCCCCAGCATTTT	CASSGLEANQPQHF
TRBJ1-2	TRBD1	TRBV9	-	TGTGCCAGCAGCGCGGGACAGGGTCCCCGGGTGGGGGCTGGCTACACCTTC	CASSAGQGPRVGAGYTF
TRBJ1-2	-	TRBV19	-	TGTGCCAGTACGGACGTGATCTATGGCTACACCTTC	CASTDVIYGYTF
TRBJ2-2	-	TRBV6-4	few	TGTGCCAGCAGTGACTCGGACACCGGGGAGCTGTTTTTT	CASSDSDTGELFF
TRBJ1-1	-	TRBV7-8	-	TGTGCCAGCAGCTTAGGAGGTATTAACACTGAAGCTTTCTTT	CASSLGGINTEAFF
TRBJ1-1	-	TRBV5-1	-	TGCGCCAGCAGCAAGGGGGACACTGAAGCTTTCTTT	CASSKGDTEAFF
TRBJ2-5	-	TRBV7-3	-	TGTGCCAGCAGCCCAGGGGTATGGCAAGAGACCCAGTACTTC	CASSPGVWQETQYF
TRBJ2-7	TRBD1	TRBV5-1	-	TGCGCCAGCAGCTTGGGGGGACAGGTTACCTACGAGCAGTACTTC	CASSLGGQVTYEQYF
TRBJ2-3	-	TRBV7-2	-	TGTGCCAGCAGCTTACTTGATAGGCTGGGAGATACGCAGTATTTT	CASSLLDRLGDTQYF
TRBJ1-5	-	TRBV7-2	-	TGTGCCAGCAGCTTTCAGGGAGACAATCAGCCCCAGCATTTT	CASSFQGDNQPQHF
TRBJ2-3	TRBD1	TRBV7-3	-	TGTGCCAGCTCGGGGACAGGGCGCACAGATACGCAGTATTTT	CASSGTGRTDTQYF
TRBJ2-5	-	TRBV25-1	-	TGTGCCAGCAGTGAATACGGTGAGACCCAGTACTTC	CASSEYGETQYF
TRBJ2-7	-	TRBV21-1	-	TGTGCCAGCAGCAAAGCCGCTTCGGGTAGCTCCTACGAGCAGTACTTC	CASSKAASGSSYEQYF
TRBJ2-3	-	TRBV5-1	few	TGCGCCAGCAAGTGGGGGGCAGGCACAGATACGCAGTATTTT	CASKWGAGTDTQYF
TRBJ2-1	-	TRBV19	-	TGTGCCAGTAGTATTGGGGAATACAATGAGCAGTTCTTC	CASSIGEYNEQFF
TRBJ2-7	-	TRBV3-1/TRBV3-2	-	TGTGCCAGCAGCCAAGTTGAGGTGGGGCTATACGAGCAGTACTTC	CASSQVEVGLYEQYF
TRBJ2-3	-	TRBV29-1	-	TGCAGCGTTGACCCGCGATCGGCGCAGTATTTT	CSVDPRSAQYF
TRBJ1-2	TRBD1	TRBV7-6	-	TGTGCCAGCAGCGCACAGACAGGGGCTAACTATGGCTACACCTTC	CASSAQTGANYGYTF